This T cell receptor beta chain was sequenced during a study of early T cells in non-severe SARS-CoV-2 infection. Study details: Sequencing of bulk RNA from unsorted whole blood was done, without chain pairing.

Trimming cost V 7 bases and J 4 bases; bases outside gene matches: 10. The CDR3 runs 15 residues. Germline assignment: CDR1 LNHDA and CDR2 SQIVND (reference sequence). This clonotype has only a few counts. Its antigen is unidentified. Each CDR3 protein is one row after TCRdb ran MiXCR on the 5' RACE reads. The sample contains around 57,000 distinct CDR3 sequences, around 12% of which appear only once. Study-level results: VDJdb matching skewed toward anti-spike CD8 responses, missing private and CD4 specificities.

The sequencing sample was made of whole blood. This receptor was obtained from an adult who was a healthcare worker with PCR-confirmed SARS-CoV-2 infection or an uninfected control (not recorded which). This sequence joins TRBV19 and TRBJ2-3, with 8 bases matching TRBD2. The CDR3 DNA sequence: TGTGCCAGTACTAGCAGCGGGAGTGGTGCAGATACGCAGTATTTT. This encodes CASTSSGSGADTQYF.